This T cell receptor (beta chain) was identified in a study of CD4+ T cells in melanoma. Study-wide points: Diverse differentiation states were reported for melanoma neoantigen-specific CD4+ T cells. A reported correlation linked neoantigen-specific CD4+ T cells to CD8+, macrophage and B cell function.

V gave up 5 bases and J gave up 0 bases, with 12 bases separating them. The CDR3 is 15 residues long. Germline V gene data show CDR1 as SGHDT and CDR2 as YYEEEE. Only one count was recorded for this clone. The antigen is unknown. Other DNA variants within this sample encode the same CDR3. Profiled with immunoSEQ multiplex PCR; TCRdb holds only in-frame clones, not every one. The table shows fewer than 150,000 clones, with over 90% occurring only once. The receptor comes from a human donor with melanoma. The genes are TRBV5-6 and TRBJ1-5; perhaps TRBD1 as D (5 bases). CDR3 DNA: TGTGCCAGCAGTCGCGGGACTTATAGCAATCAGCCCCAGCATTTT. It specifies CASSRGTYSNQPQHF.